Listed here is a single T cell receptor (beta chain). Sequenced by immunoSEQ multiplex PCR; TCRdb stores in-frame clones only, minus some. The data contain approximately 58,000 clones, more than 80% of them singletons. The record originates from a study of siplizumab effects on memory and regulatory T cells. Trimming pared 2 bases from V and 4 bases from J, leaving 5 bases between. This CDR3 is built from 13 residues. Germline V CDR1 and CDR2: SEHNR, FQNEAQ (reference sequence). The sequence came from a human donor in good health. Sequenced: CD8+ T cells sorted from blood. This chain connects TRBV7-9 to TRBJ2-2; no reliable D call. CDR3 nucleotide sequence: TGTGCCAGCAGCTTACTCGCCACCGGGGAGCTGTTTTTT. Protein: CASSLLATGELFF.